What follows are 26 T cell receptor beta chains derived from one specimen sequenced in a study of identifying expanded T cells in peripheral blood. Some clones are missing from TCRdb's copy, which holds only in-frame ones; the method was immunoSEQ multiplex PCR. Of roughly 100,000 clones in the sample, roughly 91% were seen once. What was sequenced was blood. Source of these receptors: a person aged 18 to 70 in good health.

The rearrangement links TRBV19 to TRBJ2-7; D possibly corresponds to TRBD2 (6 bases). Germline V lookup: CDR1 LNHDA, CDR2 SQIVND (reference sequence). The CDR3 covers 13 residues. V was clipped by 3 bases and J by 6 bases, with 12 bases between them. The DNA for the CDR3 is TGTGCCAGTAGTATTTTAATCGGGGGCGAGCAGTACTTC. Protein: CASSILIGGEQYF.

This chain connects TRBV7-9 to TRBJ2-2, with TRBD2 matching 9 bases. V gave up 0 bases and J gave up 4 bases; unmatched junction bases: 3. Germline V gene sequence: CDR1 SEHNR, CDR2 FQNEAQ (reference sequence). The CDR3 extends over 16 amino acids. The CDR3 sequence is CASSLASGGVTGELFF. The CDR3 DNA is TGTGCCAGCAGCTTAGCTAGCGGGGGAGTCACCGGGGAGCTGTTTTTT.

The rearrangement joins TRBV9 to TRBJ1-6, with D maybe TRBD1 (5 bases). V lost 2 bases to trimming and J lost 9 bases, with 15 bases between them. Looked up from germline, CDR1 is SGDLS and CDR2 is YYNGEE. This CDR3 comprises 15 residues. As DNA, the CDR3 is TGTGCCAGCAGCGTTGGGGGACCAGCGACTTCACCCCTCCACTTT. This gives the protein CASSVGGPATSPLHF.

This sequence joins TRBV5-6 and TRBJ1-5, with no clear D. Germline CDR1 and CDR2: SGHDT and YYEEEE. V lost 0 bases, J lost 4 bases, and 14 bases lay in between. The CDR3 runs to 16 residues. In DNA, the CDR3 is TGTGCCAGCAGCTTGGCCGGCGGGGTTAGAAATCAGCCCCAGCATTTT. Amino acid sequence: CASSLAGGVRNQPQHF.

The gene calls are TRBV7-9 and TRBJ2-1, with D perhaps matching TRBD2 (5 bases). Germline CDR1 and CDR2: SEHNR and FQNEAQ (reference sequence). The V gene lost 3 bases and the J gene lost 8 bases, with 29 bases spanning the gap. The CDR3 is 19 residues long. In nucleotides, the CDR3 is TGTGCCAGCAGCTTGGTTATACCTCGGACTTCTCTTTTAGTACATGAGCAGTTCTTC. It is translated as CASSLVIPRTSLLVHEQFF.

The chain couples TRBV5-1 to TRBJ1-5; tentatively, D is TRBD1 (5 bases). This CDR3 has 15 residues. Germline loops: CDR1 SGHRS, CDR2 YFSETQ. Trimming stripped 0 bases from V and 3 bases from J, with 10 bases between. This chain's CDR3 is CASSLAAGNNQPQHF. CDR3 DNA sequence: TGCGCCAGCAGCTTGGCCGCAGGGAACAATCAGCCCCAGCATTTT.

The chain employs TRBV6-5 and TRBJ1-2; D gene unclear. CDR3 length: 13 amino acids. Germline V gene data show CDR1 as MNHEY and CDR2 as SVGAGI. V was trimmed by 2 bases and J by 8 bases, leaving 12 bases between them. CDR3 amino acids: CASSYTLIGGYTF. In DNA form, the CDR3 reads TGTGCCAGCAGTTACACCCTCATAGGGGGCTACACCTTC.

This sequence joins TRBV27 and TRBJ2-7; D ambiguous. The CDR3 length is 16 residues. Between the trimmed V and J ends, which lost 2 bases and 2 bases, there was a span of 16 bases. Germline-derived CDR1 and CDR2 are MNHEY and SMNVEV (reference sequence). This CDR3 is CASSLIGRQGPYEQYF. In nucleotides, the CDR3 is TGTGCCAGCAGTTTAATCGGAAGACAAGGACCCTACGAGCAGTACTTC.

This chain joins TRBV28 and TRBJ1-5, with D possibly being TRBD1 (5 bases). Trimming pared 0 bases from V and 6 bases from J, leaving 9 bases between. The CDR3 contains 14 residues. The germline gives CDR1 MDHEN, CDR2 SYDVKM. The CDR3 here is CASSLWGGSQPQHF. The CDR3 DNA reads as TGTGCCAGCAGTTTATGGGGGGGAAGTCAGCCCCAGCATTTT.

The chain uses TRBV6-5 and TRBJ2-7, with 9 bases that match TRBD1. CDR3 length: 14 residues. V shed 4 bases, J shed 5 bases, and the junction held 6 bases outside the gene matches. Germline V lookup: CDR1 MNHEY, CDR2 SVGAGI. The CDR3 spells CASSLGQGRDEQYF. DNA of the CDR3: TGTGCCAGCAGTTTGGGACAGGGAAGGGACGAGCAGTACTTC.

The V gene is TRBV7-2, the J gene TRBJ1-6; TRBD1 aligns across 9 bases. The CDR3 contains 15 residues. V was pared by 0 bases and J by 12 bases, with 6 bases of the junction left unmatched. The germline gives CDR1 SGHTA, CDR2 FQGNSA. The CDR3 DNA reads as TGTGCCAGCAGCTTAGCGTCGGGACAGGGAATACCCCTCCACTTT. Its translation: CASSLASGQGIPLHF.

This clone was seen a single time. The chain is built from TRBV11-2 and TRBJ1-2, with TRBD1 matching over 7 bases. V lost 1 base to trimming and J lost 11 bases; unmatched junction nucleotides: 7. Germline V gene sequence: CDR1 SGHAT, CDR2 FQNNGV. The CDR3 length is 13 residues. DNA of the CDR3: TGTGCCAGCAGCTTAGCCAGGGGGGCATGGTACACCTTC. It is translated as CASSLARGAWYTF.

This chain joins TRBV18 and TRBJ2-5; TRBD1 aligns across 9 bases. The CDR3 extends over 14 amino acids. Germline V gives CDR1 KGHSH, CDR2 LQKENI. V lost 6 bases and J lost 3; bases outside the gene matches: 5. This chain's CDR3 is CASSPRTGEETQYF. For the CDR3, the DNA is TGTGCCAGCTCGCCTAGGACAGGGGAAGAGACCCAGTACTTC.

V gene TRBV7-2 combines with J gene TRBJ2-7; no clear D. Germline lookup yields CDR1 SGHTA and CDR2 FQGNSA. Trimming removed 1 base at V and 2 bases at J, with 12 bases between. The CDR3 extends over 15 amino acids. The DNA for the CDR3 is TGTGCCAGCAGCTTAGTAGTTTTCCTACCCTACGAGCAGTACTTC. It specifies CASSLVVFLPYEQYF.

CDR3: CASSPLHISEAFF. The CDR3 DNA reads TGTGCCAGCAGCCCGTTACACATCAGTGAAGCTTTCTTT. J is TRBJ1-1 and V is TRBV16; D unclear. Trimming removed 4 bases at V and 7 bases at J, with 13 bases between. This CDR3 comprises 13 residues. The germline V gene encodes CDR1 KGHSY and CDR2 FQNENV.

This sequence joins TRBV18 and TRBJ2-5; TRBD1 matches at 10 bases. The V segment lost 5 bases and the J segment 7 bases; nucleotides outside the gene matches: 1. This CDR3 has 12 amino acids. Per the germline V gene, CDR1 is KGHSH and CDR2 is LQKENI. The DNA of the CDR3 is TGTGCCAGCTCAAGGGACAGGGGGACCCAGTACTTC. Encoded protein: CASSRDRGTQYF. Full variable domain (rest looked up from reference TRBV18 and TRBJ2-5): NAGVMQNPRHLVRRRGQEARLRCSPMKGHSHVYWYRQLPEEGLKFMVYLQKENIIDESGMPKERFSAEFPKEGPSILRIQQVVRGDSAAYFCASSRDRGTQYFGPGTRLLVL.

The chain uses TRBV27 and TRBJ2-5; possibly TRBD2 for D (5 bases). This CDR3 has 17 amino acids. V lost 7 bases, J lost 1 base, and 22 bases lay in between. CDR1 is MNHEY, CDR2 SMNVEV, per germline (reference sequence). For the CDR3, the DNA is TGTGCCAGCAAAGGCGCCCCAGGCCGGGATTCCCAAGAGACCCAGTACTTC. Translation gives CASKGAPGRDSQETQYF.

The genes are TRBV7-2 and TRBJ1-1; D is unclear. The germline V gene encodes CDR1 SGHTA and CDR2 FQGNSA. The V end was cut by 3 bases, the J end by 3 bases, with 14 bases between. This CDR3 is 15 amino acids long. The CDR3: CASSFSGPLDTEAFF. The DNA for the CDR3 is TGTGCCAGCAGCTTCAGTGGACCCCTGGACACTGAAGCTTTCTTT. Filled out from reference TRBV7-2 and TRBJ1-1, the complete variable domain reads GAGVSQSPSNKVTEKGKDVELRCDPISGHTALYWYRQSLGQGLEFLIYFQGNSAPDKSGLPSDRFSAERTGGSVSTLTIQRTQQEDSAVYLCASSFSGPLDTEAFFGQGTRLTVV.

CDR3 residues: CASSARGVLTGELFF. CDR3 in DNA: TGTGCCAGCAGCGCGAGAGGGGTTCTTACCGGGGAGCTGTTTTTT. This chain joins TRBV4-2 and TRBJ2-2; D possibly matches TRBD1 or TRBD2 (5 bases each). From germline, CDR1 is LGHNA and CDR2 YNFKEQ. The ends were cut back, 5 bases at V and 5 bases at J, with 15 bases in the middle. The CDR3 spans 15 residues.

This clone was recorded once. V usage is TRBV5-4 and J usage is TRBJ2-3; the match to TRBD2 covers 11 bases. CDR3 length: 16 amino acids. The ends lost 1 base at V and 8 bases at J; junction bases unmatched: 9. Germline values: CDR1 SGHNT, CDR2 YYREEE (reference sequence). CDR3 residues: CASSLWLAGGQGTQYF. CDR3 sequence (DNA): TGTGCCAGCAGCTTGTGGCTAGCGGGGGGCCAGGGTACGCAGTATTTT.

The gene calls are TRBV20-1 and TRBJ2-4; D gene unclear. The CDR3 covers 10 residues. CDR1 is DFQATT, CDR2 SNEGSKA, per germline (reference sequence). V gave up 6 bases and J gave up 11 bases, with 11 bases separating them. The CDR3 DNA reads TGCAGTGCCTCTCGGGCCTTTCAGTACTTC. Its protein product is CSASRAFQYF.

The chain recombines TRBV7-2 with TRBJ2-1, with 8 bases identical to TRBD1. Germline-derived CDR1 and CDR2 are SGHTA and FQGNSA. Trimming removed 6 bases from V and 9 bases from J; junction bases left unmatched: 4. The CDR3 is 12 amino acids. This CDR3 is CASRSQGGEQFF. The CDR3 region has the DNA TGTGCCAGCAGATCACAGGGGGGTGAGCAGTTCTTC. The full variable domain, with the rest looked up from reference TRBV7-2 and TRBJ2-1, is GAGVSQSPSNKVTEKGKDVELRCDPISGHTALYWYRQSLGQGLEFLIYFQGNSAPDKSGLPSDRFSAERTGGSVSTLTIQRTQQEDSAVYLCASRSQGGEQFFGPGTRLTVL.

V usage is TRBV30 and J usage is TRBJ2-7; no clear D gene. The CDR3 extends over 11 amino acids. Germline CDR1 and CDR2: GTSNPN and SVGIG (reference sequence). Trimming pared 0 bases from V and 5 bases from J, leaving 5 bases between. CDR3 coding DNA: TGTGCCTGGAGTGTAGTCCACGAGCAGTACTTC. This gives the protein CAWSVVHEQYF.

V and J are TRBV18 and TRBJ2-7; possibly TRBD1 for D (5 bases). The CDR3 is made up of 13 amino acids. V lost 3 bases, J lost 3 bases, and 9 bases lay in between. CDR1 is KGHSH, CDR2 LQKENI, per germline. The chain's CDR3 is CASSPPGNYEQYF. The CDR3 DNA sequence: TGTGCCAGCTCACCTCCAGGGAACTACGAGCAGTACTTC.

V gene TRBV10-3 combines with J gene TRBJ2-7; 7 bases are shared with TRBD2. CDR1 is ENHRY and CDR2 is SYGVKD in the germline V gene. With V trimmed by 4 bases and J by 6 bases, 6 bases remained unmatched. The CDR3 has 13 residues. The CDR3 sequence is CAISGASGGEQYF. The DNA of the CDR3 is TGTGCCATCAGTGGGGCCTCGGGGGGCGAGCAGTACTTC.

The sample holds a few counts of this clone. The rearrangement uses TRBV6-1 and TRBJ1-5; 7 nucleotides line up with TRBD1. There are 15 residues in the CDR3. The J segment lost 2 bases and the V segment lost 7 bases, leaving 8 bases of the junction unmatched. Germline V gives CDR1 MNHNS, CDR2 SASEGT. CDR3 nucleotides: TGTGCCAGCATTCGAGGACAGGATGGCAATCAGCCCCAGCATTTT. It specifies CASIRGQDGNQPQHF.